The 24 T cell receptor beta chains reported below all come from one sample, sequenced in a study of blood T cell repertoires in COVID-19. Some clones are missing from TCRdb's copy, which holds only in-frame ones; the method was immunoSEQ multiplex PCR. This sample has about 150,000 clones, with 65% to 90% found just once. The sample taken for sequencing was peripheral blood. These TCRs come from a woman aged 45-65 years with acute or convalescent COVID-19.

The chain recombines TRBV4-2 with TRBJ2-5; 9 bases map to TRBD2. Trimming removed 0 bases from V and 5 bases from J; junction bases left unmatched: 7. Germline CDR1 is LGHNA and CDR2 is YNFKEQ. This CDR3 spans 16 amino acids. CDR3 sequence reads: CASSQDGAGGPETQYF. CDR3 bases: TGTGCCAGCAGCCAAGATGGGGCGGGGGGGCCTGAGACCCAGTACTTC.

The CDR3 DNA reads as TGTGCCAGTAGTACGAACGCGGGCCGCACTGAAGCTTTCTTT. It specifies CASSTNAGRTEAFF. This chain joins TRBV19 and TRBJ1-1; D not certain. Germline CDR1 is LNHDA and CDR2 is SQIVND (reference sequence). The V and J ends lost 4 bases and 4 bases respectively, with 13 bases between them. This CDR3 contains 14 residues.

This rearrangement joins TRBV25-1 to TRBJ1-2, with 7 bases aligning to TRBD1. Trimming removed 4 bases from V and 5 bases from J; junction bases left unmatched: 4. There are 13 residues in the CDR3. Per germline, CDR1 MGHDK and CDR2 SYGVNS. CDR3 sequence: CASSVGTAYGYTF. The CDR3 DNA reads TGTGCCAGCAGTGTTGGGACAGCATATGGCTACACCTTC.

The chain joins TRBV18 to TRBJ2-4; 8 positions match TRBD2. V shed 0 bases and J 7 bases; nucleotides not matched to a gene: 5. The CDR3 loop spans 15 amino acids. From germline, CDR1 is KGHSH and CDR2 LQKENI. CDR3 region: CASSPPGGGLNIQYF. CDR3 nucleotides: TGTGCCAGCTCACCACCTGGCGGGGGGCTGAACATTCAGTACTTC.

The V gene is TRBV7-2, the J gene TRBJ1-1; 9 bases are a match to TRBD1. V trimming: 1 base; J trimming: 5 bases; junction bases outside the gene matches: 5. The CDR3 length is 15 residues. Germline CDR1 SGHTA, CDR2 FQGNSA. The CDR3 region is CASSLVGQGGTEAFF. In DNA form, the CDR3 reads TGTGCCAGCAGCTTAGTGGGACAGGGAGGGACTGAAGCTTTCTTT.

The rearrangement joins TRBV7-8 to TRBJ2-2; 9 bases match TRBD2. Germline lookup yields CDR1 SGHVS and CDR2 FQNEAQ. Unmatched junction bases numbered 4, after V lost 5 bases and J lost 0 bases. The CDR3 extends over 16 amino acids. The CDR3 nucleotides are TGTGCCAGCAGCCACCGACTAGCGGCGAACACCGGGGAGCTGTTTTTT. Protein product: CASSHRLAANTGELFF. Based on the CDR3 plus reference TRBV7-8 and TRBJ2-2, the full variable domain is GAGVSQSPRYKVAKRGQDVALRCDPISGHVSLFWYQQALGQGPEFLTYFQNEAQLDKSGLPSDRFFAERPEGSVSTLKIQRTQQEDSAVYLCASSHRLAANTGELFFGEGSRLTVL.

The chain couples TRBV5-1 to TRBJ2-2; D perhaps matches TRBD2 (6 bases). Trimming removed 5 bases at V and 0 bases at J, with 14 bases between. In germline, CDR1 is SGHRS, CDR2 YFSETQ. This CDR3 has 16 amino acids. The CDR3 region has the DNA TGCGCCAGCAGTCGGGAGTGGGGGGCGAACACCGGGGAGCTGTTTTTT. Its protein product is CASSREWGANTGELFF.

This clone was detected only once. This rearrangement joins TRBV4-1 to TRBJ2-5, with 10 bases fitting TRBD2. With V trimmed by 4 bases and J by 5 bases, 10 bases remained unmatched. The CDR3 totals 16 residues. The germline V gene has CDR1 MGHRA and CDR2 YSYEKL. As DNA, the CDR3 is TGCGCCAGCAGCCGGGCCCTAGCGGGGGCTTGGGAGACCCAGTACTTC. It specifies CASSRALAGAWETQYF.

This clone was observed once. V is TRBV5-1 and J is TRBJ1-1, with TRBD1 matching 8 bases. The junction had 7 bases not matched to a gene; V was cut back by 4 bases and J by 5 bases. The CDR3 is made up of 14 amino acids. Germline V gives CDR1 SGHRS, CDR2 YFSETQ. The CDR3 DNA reads as TGCGCCAGCAGCCCTCAGGGGGCAGGGACTGAAGCTTTCTTT. Its protein product is CASSPQGAGTEAFF. Full variable domain (remainder filled in from reference TRBV5-1 and TRBJ1-1): KAGVTQTPRYLIKTRGQQVTLSCSPISGHRSVSWYQQTPGQGLQFLFEYFSETQRNKGNFPGRFSGRQFSNSRSEMNVSTLELGDSALYLCASSPQGAGTEAFFGQGTRLTVV.

This sequence joins TRBV19 and TRBJ2-1, with D hard to call. V lost 3 bases to trimming and J lost 5 bases, with 11 bases between them. The CDR3 is 14 residues long. Germline CDR1 is LNHDA and CDR2 is SQIVND (reference sequence). CDR3 nucleotide sequence: TGTGCCAGTAGTATCAATCTTTACAACAATGAGCAGTTCTTC. Residues: CASSINLYNNEQFF.

This sequence joins TRBV4-2 and TRBJ2-3, with 7 bases lining up with TRBD2. The CDR3 extends over 14 amino acids. Unmatched junction bases numbered 2, after V lost 0 bases and J lost 5 bases. Germline assignment: CDR1 LGHNA and CDR2 YNFKEQ. This chain's CDR3 is CASSQEWGGDTQYF. The CDR3 nucleotides are TGTGCCAGCAGCCAAGAGTGGGGGGGAGATACGCAGTATTTT.

The genes are TRBV5-1 and TRBJ2-3; D possibly corresponds to TRBD2 (6 bases). V lost 0 bases, J lost 0 bases, and 11 bases lay in between. The CDR3 has 16 amino acids. Germline lookup yields CDR1 SGHRS and CDR2 YFSETQ. In DNA form, the CDR3 reads TGCGCCAGCAGCTTGGATCCAGCGGGTAGCACAGATACGCAGTATTTT. Translated, it gives CASSLDPAGSTDTQYF.

The chain uses TRBV6-5 and TRBJ2-7; 8 bases match TRBD2. Trimming at V came to 0 bases and at J to 6 bases, leaving 4 bases not matched to a gene. The germline V gene encodes CDR1 MNHEY and CDR2 SVGAGI. The CDR3 is made up of 14 amino acids. Here the CDR3 DNA reads TGTGCCAGCAGTTACTCGATAAGCGGGAGCGAGCAGTACTTC. This encodes CASSYSISGSEQYF.

This clone was found a few times. This rearrangement joins TRBV5-1 to TRBJ2-1; D not certain. Trimming stripped 2 bases from V and 10 bases from J, with 7 bases between. This CDR3 comprises 11 residues. Germline V gene data show CDR1 as SGHRS and CDR2 as YFSETQ. The chain's CDR3 is CASSFQREQFF. For the CDR3, the DNA is TGCGCCAGCAGCTTTCAACGGGAGCAGTTCTTC.

The chain employs TRBV11-2 and TRBJ2-7, with 7 bases aligning to TRBD1. This CDR3 spans 13 amino acids. Germline trimming cut 8 bases from V and 2 bases from J; bases unmatched to any gene: 6. Germline V gene data show CDR1 as SGHAT and CDR2 as FQNNGV. This CDR3 is CASLDRAAYEQYF. Here the CDR3 DNA reads TGTGCCAGCCTTGACAGGGCGGCCTACGAGCAGTACTTC. Full variable domain (missing parts from reference TRBV11-2 and TRBJ2-7): EAGVAQSPRYKIIEKRQSVAFWCNPISGHATLYWYQQILGQGPKLLIQFQNNGVVDDSQLPKDRFSAERLKGVDSTLKIQPAKLEDSAVYLCASLDRAAYEQYFGPGTRLTVT.

The rearrangement joins TRBV6-6 to TRBJ1-5; 7 nucleotides align to TRBD1. CDR3 length: 15 amino acids. Germline CDR1 MNHNY, CDR2 SVGAGI (reference sequence). Trimming took 0 bases from V and 11 from J; bases not matched to a gene: 10. The CDR3: CASSYSGTAKSAQHF. For the CDR3, the DNA is TGTGCCAGCAGTTACTCAGGGACAGCTAAATCAGCCCAGCATTTT.

This sequence joins TRBV2 and TRBJ2-1; 8 nucleotides agree with TRBD1. This CDR3 spans 16 amino acids. V shed 6 bases, J shed 0 bases, and the junction held 7 bases outside the gene matches. CDR1 is SNHLY and CDR2 is FYNNEI in the germline V gene. The CDR3 DNA reads as TGTGCCAGCAGCAGATTTACAGGGGGCTCCTACAATGAGCAGTTCTTC. It translates to CASSRFTGGSYNEQFF.

The V call is TRBV10-1, the J call TRBJ2-3; weak D call: TRBD2 (6 bases). CDR3 size: 15 residues. Germline lookup yields CDR1 WNHNN and CDR2 SYGVQD (reference sequence). Trimming shortened V by 0 bases and J by 5 bases, and 12 bases separated the two germline ends. CDR3 sequence: CASSESTGEVDTQYF. As DNA, the CDR3 is TGCGCCAGCAGTGAGTCGACGGGGGAGGTAGATACGCAGTATTTT.

This chain links TRBV12-3 or TRBV12-4 with TRBJ2-7, with D tentatively TRBD1 (6 bases). V was clipped by 8 bases and J by 0 bases, with 11 bases between them. CDR3 size: 13 residues. The CDR3 is CASHRESSYEQYF. Here the CDR3 DNA reads TGTGCCAGCCACAGGGAGAGCTCCTACGAGCAGTACTTC.

The rearrangement uses TRBV6-2 or TRBV6-3 and TRBJ1-3; tentative D call: TRBD1 (5 bases). The CDR3 spans 15 residues. CDR1 and CDR2 from the germline V gene are MNHEY and SVGEGT. Trimming shortened V by 4 bases and J by 0 bases, and 10 bases separated the two germline ends. CDR3 coding DNA: TGTGCCAGCAGTTCCACAGGATACTCTGGAAACACCATATATTTT. It specifies CASSSTGYSGNTIYF.

V gene TRBV6-4 combines with J gene TRBJ1-1, with no clear D. Per germline, CDR1 MRHNA and CDR2 SNTAGT. The CDR3 loop spans 13 amino acids. V was shortened by 2 bases and J by 2 bases, with 6 bases between the two germline ends. Here the CDR3 DNA reads TGTGCCAGCAGTGACACAATAAACACTGAAGCTTTCTTT. Encoded protein: CASSDTINTEAFF.

This clone showed up just a few times. The V and J genes are TRBV19 and TRBJ1-1; 7 positions match TRBD1. CDR1 is LNHDA, CDR2 SQIVND, per germline (reference sequence). The CDR3 sequence is 17 residues long. V shed 4 bases and J 1 base; nucleotides not matched to a gene: 12. The CDR3 region is CASSTNLGTAKNTEAFF. CDR3 DNA: TGTGCCAGTAGTACAAACCTAGGGACAGCTAAGAACACTGAAGCTTTCTTT.

The rearrangement links TRBV13 to TRBJ2-5; a weak D match, TRBD1 (6 bases). V dropped 6 bases and J dropped 1 base, with 18 bases sitting between them. Germline CDR1 PRHDT, CDR2 FYEKMQ (reference sequence). The CDR3 consists of 16 residues. The CDR3 DNA reads as TGTGCCAGCAGGCCAGGGGACGCAGTGTCCCAAGAGACCCAGTACTTC. Its protein is CASRPGDAVSQETQYF.

This chain joins TRBV5-1 and TRBJ1-1; D possibly corresponds to TRBD1 (6 bases). Trimming removed 3 bases at V and 6 bases at J, with 12 bases between. Germline CDR1 and CDR2: SGHRS and YFSETQ. The CDR3 spans 13 residues. The CDR3 DNA reads TGCGCCAGCAGCTCCCGACAGGAGGCTGAAGCTTTCTTT. This sequence encodes CASSSRQEAEAFF.